A single sample is the source of the 14 T cell receptor beta chains below, sequenced in a study of blood T cell repertoires in COVID-19. Assay used: immunoSEQ multiplex PCR; TCRdb lists only in-frame clones, some missing. This sample carries under 200,000 clones, almost 85% of them seen once, and the ten largest clones take over 12%. The sequencing sample was made of peripheral blood. The receptors here all came from a man between 18 and 35 years old with active or convalescent COVID-19.

This chain joins TRBV6-5 and TRBJ2-2; 8 bases align to TRBD1. Germline V gives CDR1 MNHEY, CDR2 SVGAGI. CDR3 length: 12 residues. V lost 5 bases and J lost 9; bases outside the gene matches: 2. The DNA of the CDR3 is TGTGCCAGCAGTAGCAGGGGGCGGGAGCTGTTTTTT. It specifies CASSSRGRELFF.

The chain couples TRBV18 to TRBJ2-5; D uncertain. Germline V lookup: CDR1 KGHSH, CDR2 LQKENI. Trimming pared 4 bases from V and 1 base from J, leaving 16 bases between. There are 16 residues in the CDR3. CDR3 residues: CASSREQVQSQETQYF. The CDR3 DNA reads TGTGCCAGCTCACGTGAGCAGGTACAATCCCAAGAGACCCAGTACTTC.

This chain uses TRBV7-3 with TRBJ2-3; 7 bases line up with TRBD2. This CDR3 comprises 16 residues. CDR1 and CDR2 from the germline V gene are SGHTA and FQGTGA. With 5 bases clipped from V and 0 bases from J, the junction kept 8 bases outside the gene matches. CDR3 sequence (DNA): TGTGCCAGCAGCAAAACCGGGACTACTAGCACAGATACGCAGTATTTT. It specifies CASSKTGTTSTDTQYF.

The V call is TRBV7-6, the J call TRBJ2-7; TRBD1 matches 11 bases. V gave up 4 bases and J gave up 5 bases; unmatched junction bases: 4. This CDR3 comprises 14 residues. Germline CDR1 is SGHVS and CDR2 is FNYEAQ. CDR3 region: CASSSGQGVNEQYF. The CDR3 nucleotides read TGTGCCAGCAGCTCGGGACAGGGGGTCAACGAGCAGTACTTC.

This rearrangement joins TRBV3-1 (or the pseudogene TRBV3-2) to TRBJ2-5, with 10 positions matching TRBD2. J was trimmed by 4 bases and V by 3 bases; bases with no gene match: 8. This CDR3 region has 16 residues. The germline V gene encodes CDR1 LGHDT and CDR2 YNNKEL (reference sequence). CDR3 in amino acids: CASSQYDLAGAETQYF. The CDR3 nucleotides are TGTGCCAGCAGCCAGTACGACCTAGCGGGGGCAGAGACCCAGTACTTC.

V usage is TRBV5-4 and J usage is TRBJ2-2; tentative D call: TRBD1 (6 bases). Trimming removed 0 bases from V and 0 bases from J, with 9 bases in between. CDR1 and CDR2 from the germline V gene are SGHNT and YYREEE (reference sequence). This CDR3 is 16 amino acids long. The CDR3: CASSLERGSNTGELFF. The CDR3 nucleotides are TGTGCCAGCAGCTTGGAGAGGGGGTCGAACACCGGGGAGCTGTTTTTT.

There are a few counts of this clone. The CDR3 reads CASSSLAEAPEQYF. The CDR3 bases are TGTGCCAGCAGCTCCCTAGCGGAGGCCCCCGAGCAGTACTTC. The gene calls are TRBV7-9 and TRBJ2-7, with 7 bases aligning to TRBD2. CDR1 and CDR2 from the germline V gene are SEHNR and FQNEAQ (reference sequence). The J segment lost 6 bases and the V segment lost 4 bases, leaving 9 bases of the junction unmatched. The CDR3 length is 14 residues. Full variable domain (rest looked up from reference TRBV7-9 and TRBJ2-7): DTGVSQNPRHKITKRGQNVTFRCDPISEHNRLYWYRQTLGQGPEFLTYFQNEAQLEKSRLLSDRFSAERPKGSFSTLEIQRTEQGDSAMYLCASSSLAEAPEQYFGPGTRLTVT.

V gene TRBV28 combines with J gene TRBJ2-2; 7 bases line up with TRBD1. The CDR3 is 12 residues long. Unmatched junction bases numbered 2, after V lost 6 bases and J lost 7 bases. Germline V gene data show CDR1 as MDHEN and CDR2 as SYDVKM. Here the CDR3 reads CASRGTVGELFF. The CDR3 bases are TGTGCCAGCAGGGGGACAGTCGGGGAGCTGTTTTTT.

V usage is TRBV14 and J usage is TRBJ1-4, with a possible D match to TRBD1 (5 bases). V dropped 2 bases and J dropped 3 bases, with 16 bases sitting between them. Germline V gene data show CDR1 as SGHDN and CDR2 as FVKESK. The CDR3 length is 17 residues. The CDR3 DNA sequence: TGTGCCAGCAGCCAATGGGCAGGGTTGGGGCCTAATGAAAAACTGTTTTTT. It translates to CASSQWAGLGPNEKLFF.

In this sample, this clone turned up once. The J gene is TRBJ2-2, the V gene TRBV30; possible D gene TRBD1, 6 bases. This CDR3 comprises 14 residues. V was pared by 2 bases and J by 4 bases, with 11 bases between. The germline gives CDR1 GTSNPN, CDR2 SVGIG (reference sequence). The CDR3 loop reads CAWSKGQLTGELFF. CDR3 sequence (DNA): TGTGCCTGGAGTAAAGGACAGCTCACCGGGGAGCTGTTTTTT.

In this sample, this clone turned up a few times. J is TRBJ1-5 and V is TRBV6-5; 7 bases fit TRBD1. The ends lost 4 bases at V and 4 bases at J; junction bases unmatched: 7. Germline V gene sequence: CDR1 MNHEY, CDR2 SVGAGI. The CDR3 loop spans 15 amino acids. This chain's CDR3 is CASSLGGEGNQPQHF. The DNA for the CDR3 is TGTGCCAGCAGTTTAGGGGGCGAGGGGAATCAGCCCCAGCATTTT.

CDR3 coding DNA: TGTGCCAGCAGCCAAGACAGGGAAGACTATGGCTACACCTTC. Translation: CASSQDREDYGYTF. The genes are TRBV3-1 (or the pseudogene TRBV3-2) and TRBJ1-2, with D possibly TRBD1 on 5 matching bases. V lost 0 bases to trimming and J lost 3 bases, with 8 bases between them. This CDR3 contains 14 residues. Germline lookup yields CDR1 LGHDT and CDR2 YNNKEL (reference sequence).

This chain uses TRBV7-9 with TRBJ2-5; D may be TRBD1 (6 bases). The germline gives CDR1 SEHNR, CDR2 FQNEAQ (reference sequence). V lost 8 bases and J lost 2, with 27 bases in between. The CDR3 extends over 18 amino acids. As DNA, the CDR3 is TGTGCCAGCGGCTCTACAACAGGGCCCCTAACCGAACAAGAGACCCAGTACTTC. Encoded protein: CASGSTTGPLTEQETQYF.

The chain combines TRBV7-8 with TRBJ2-2; 14 bases map to TRBD2. Trimming removed 2 bases from V and 8 bases from J; junction bases left unmatched: 7. The CDR3 consists of 17 residues. The germline CDR1 and CDR2 sequences are SGHVS and FQNEAQ. Written as DNA, the CDR3 is TGTGCCAGCAGCTTAAGGGGACTAGCGGGAGTGGCGGGGGAGCTGTTTTTT. The encoded protein is CASSLRGLAGVAGELFF.